This T cell receptor beta chain derives from a study of cytomegalovirus exposure and HLA in healthy donors. Regarding the study as a whole: The authors considered a cluster of highly shared sequence variants likely to be a sequencing artifact. In a later analysis, common viral pathogens appeared linked to several of the most significant clusters. Published work reported that the classifier diagnosed cytomegalovirus status with high specificity and sensitivity. Reported findings show TCR beta sequences accurately forecast HLA-A and HLA-B alleles in most subjects.

The PCR had 60 Vbeta and 13 Jbeta primers. The repertoire was sequenced with immunoSEQ multiplex PCR; TCRdb's copy has only in-frame clones and lacks some. This sample has about 130,000 clones, with about 78% found just once. This clone was counted only a few times. Its antigen is undetermined. The CDR3 sequence is 14 residues long. V lost 4 bases, J lost 4 bases, and 5 bases stayed unmatched. The germline V gene has CDR1 LNHNV and CDR2 YYDKDF (reference sequence). This sequence was found in a female donor in good health and CMV-seronegative. The J gene is TRBJ1-1, the V gene TRBV15; 8 bases are a match to TRBD1. Sequenced: PBMCs. The CDR3 coding sequence is TGTGCCACCAGCAAACAGGGGGTGGGCACTGAAGCTTTCTTT. This codes for CATSKQGVGTEAFF. Full variable domain (missing parts from reference TRBV15 and TRBJ1-1): DAMVIQNPRYQVTQFGKPVTLSCSQTLNHNVMYWYQQKSSQAPKLLFHYYDKDFNNEADTPDNFQSRRPNTSFCFLDIRSPGLGDTAMYLCATSKQGVGTEAFFGQGTRLTVV.